This is a list of T cell receptor beta chains from one sample in a study of blood T cell repertoires in COVID-19. Sequencing was performed with immunoSEQ multiplex PCR; in TCRdb, only in-frame clones are kept and a portion is missing. The sample holds some 350,000 clones; over 80% are singletons and the top ten take 6% to 7%. Sample: peripheral blood. These receptors were obtained from a woman aged 50 to 65 with COVID-19, enrolled during active disease. The CDR3 runs from the conserved cysteine through the conserved F or W. The D gene is left open where the match is weak. The size entry is marked missing in some rows and otherwise reads once, few, many or a size class.

v_gene: TRBV5-1
abundance: NA
d_gene: NA
j_gene: TRBJ2-7
CDR3nt: TGCGCCAGCAGCCCAAGGACGGGAACCTACGAGCAGTACTTC
CDR3aa: CASSPRTGTYEQYF

v_gene: TRBV3-1/TRBV3-2
abundance: NA
d_gene: TRBD1
j_gene: TRBJ1-6
CDR3nt: TGTGCCAGCAGCCAAAGGGGGCAGGGAGGCTCACCCCTCCACTTT
CDR3aa: CASSQRGQGGSPLHF

v_gene: TRBV24-1
abundance: once
d_gene: NA
j_gene: TRBJ2-3
CDR3nt: TGTGCCACCAGTGATTTGGCCGGGTACGGCACAGATACGCAGTATTTT
CDR3aa: CATSDLAGYGTDTQYF

v_gene: TRBV7-6
abundance: NA
d_gene: NA
j_gene: TRBJ2-1
CDR3nt: TGTGCCAGCAGCTTAGTGGTAGCGGCGAGCTCCTACAATGAGCAGTTCTTC
CDR3aa: CASSLVVAASSYNEQFF

v_gene: TRBV19
abundance: NA
d_gene: TRBD1
j_gene: TRBJ1-5
CDR3nt: TGTGCCAGTAGTCCCCGGGACAGGAATAGCAATCAGCCCCAGCATTTT
CDR3aa: CASSPRDRNSNQPQHF

v_gene: TRBV7-2
abundance: NA
d_gene: NA
j_gene: TRBJ1-1
CDR3nt: TGTGCCAGCAGCTCTGCCCTCAGGCTCACTGAAGCTTTCTTT
CDR3aa: CASSSALRLTEAFF

v_gene: TRBV13
abundance: NA
d_gene: NA
j_gene: TRBJ2-3
CDR3nt: TGTGCCAGCAGCTTAAGGCGGGGCCGAGCAGATACGCAGTATTTT
CDR3aa: CASSLRRGRADTQYF

v_gene: TRBV27
abundance: NA
d_gene: NA
j_gene: TRBJ1-1
CDR3nt: TGTGCCAGCAGGACCCCAGGGTCGAACACTGAAGCTTTCTTT
CDR3aa: CASRTPGSNTEAFF

v_gene: TRBV10-1
abundance: NA
d_gene: NA
j_gene: TRBJ2-7
CDR3nt: TGCGCCAGCAGTGAAGGAGGGGCCCACGAGCAGTACTTC
CDR3aa: CASSEGGAHEQYF

v_gene: TRBV10-1
abundance: many
d_gene: NA
j_gene: TRBJ1-5
CDR3nt: TGCGCCGTGGAGAGGGGGAGCAATCAGCCCCAGCATTTT
CDR3aa: CAVERGSNQPQHF

v_gene: TRBV19
abundance: NA
d_gene: NA
j_gene: TRBJ1-4
CDR3nt: TGTGCCACCCAGGGATGGACTAATGAAAAACTGTTTTTT
CDR3aa: CATQGWTNEKLFF

v_gene: TRBV5-4
abundance: few
d_gene: TRBD1
j_gene: TRBJ1-6
CDR3nt: TGTGCCAGCAGCTTGGCCTCTGGTGACAGGGCCAATTCACCCCTCCACTTT
CDR3aa: CASSLASGDRANSPLHF

v_gene: TRBV11-2
abundance: NA
d_gene: TRBD1
j_gene: TRBJ2-7
CDR3nt: TGTGCCAGCAGCTTAGGGGGACAGATCTACGAGCAGTACTTC
CDR3aa: CASSLGGQIYEQYF

v_gene: TRBV29-1
abundance: NA
d_gene: TRBD1
j_gene: TRBJ1-1
CDR3nt: TGCAGCGCTACAGGGGGGAACACTGAAGCTTTCTTT
CDR3aa: CSATGGNTEAFF

v_gene: TRBV19
abundance: NA
d_gene: TRBD1
j_gene: TRBJ2-2
CDR3nt: TGTGCCAGTAGTTCCGGGACAGTCGGTACCGGGGAGCTGTTTTTT
CDR3aa: CASSSGTVGTGELFF

v_gene: TRBV18
abundance: NA
d_gene: TRBD1
j_gene: TRBJ2-3
CDR3nt: TGTGCCAGCTCCCCTGACAGGGCCCGCACAGATACGCAGTATTTT
CDR3aa: CASSPDRARTDTQYF

v_gene: TRBV18
abundance: NA
d_gene: TRBD1
j_gene: TRBJ1-5
CDR3nt: TGTGCCAGCTCACCCCCGGGACAGAGGAGGGGCAATCAGCCCCAGCATTTT
CDR3aa: CASSPPGQRRGNQPQHF

v_gene: TRBV18
abundance: NA
d_gene: TRBD1
j_gene: TRBJ1-2
CDR3nt: TGTGCCAGCTCCCAAGCACAGGGGCTCGATGGCTACACCTTC
CDR3aa: CASSQAQGLDGYTF

v_gene: TRBV18
abundance: once
d_gene: TRBD1
j_gene: TRBJ2-4
CDR3nt: TGTGCCAGCTCACCAACAGGGGGCGTCAAAAACATTCAGTACTTC
CDR3aa: CASSPTGGVKNIQYF

v_gene: TRBV27
abundance: NA
d_gene: NA
j_gene: TRBJ2-7
CDR3nt: TGTGCCAGCAGTCAACTGAACAGGAGATACGAGCAGTACTTC
CDR3aa: CASSQLNRRYEQYF

v_gene: TRBV27
abundance: NA
d_gene: NA
j_gene: TRBJ2-5
CDR3nt: TGTGCCAGCAGTCCTGACAGTTACCAAGAGACCCAGTACTTC
CDR3aa: CASSPDSYQETQYF

v_gene: TRBV11-2
abundance: NA
d_gene: TRBD1
j_gene: TRBJ2-7
CDR3nt: TGTGCCAGCAGCTCTGGGGTGGGACAGTCCTACGAGTGGCAGTACTTC
CDR3aa: CASSSGVGQSYEWQYF

v_gene: TRBV12-3/TRBV12-4
abundance: NA
d_gene: NA
j_gene: TRBJ1-5
CDR3nt: TGTGCCAGCAGTTTACCCTCCCAGCCCCAGCATTTT
CDR3aa: CASSLPSQPQHF

v_gene: TRBV29-1
abundance: once
d_gene: NA
j_gene: TRBJ2-7
CDR3nt: TGCAGCGTTGAAGTTGAGGGTGTGGGCGAGCAGTACTTC
CDR3aa: CSVEVEGVGEQYF

v_gene: TRBV3-1/TRBV3-2
abundance: NA
d_gene: TRBD2
j_gene: TRBJ2-5
CDR3nt: TGTGCCAGCAGCCTTCGGACTAGCGGGAGGGCCGTCCGGGAGACCCAGTACTTC
CDR3aa: CASSLRTSGRAVRETQYF

v_gene: TRBV10-3
abundance: NA
d_gene: TRBD1
j_gene: TRBJ2-7
CDR3nt: TGCGCCATCAGTGATTCGGACAGGGGGCTTGGGCAGTACTTC
CDR3aa: CAISDSDRGLGQYF

v_gene: TRBV30
abundance: NA
d_gene: TRBD1
j_gene: TRBJ2-2
CDR3nt: TGTGCCTGGAGTGTATATGGGGACAGGGGATCGTACGCCGGGGAGCTGTTTTTT
CDR3aa: CAWSVYGDRGSYAGELFF

v_gene: TRBV10-3
abundance: NA
d_gene: NA
j_gene: TRBJ2-1
CDR3nt: TGTGCCATCAGTCAACGACTAGACCACTACAATGAGCAGTTCTTC
CDR3aa: CAISQRLDHYNEQFF

v_gene: TRBV11-3
abundance: NA
d_gene: TRBD1
j_gene: TRBJ1-1
CDR3nt: TGTGCCAGCAGCCGGGGACAGGGTGGAACTGAAGCTTTCTTT
CDR3aa: CASSRGQGGTEAFF

v_gene: TRBV19
abundance: once
d_gene: TRBD1
j_gene: TRBJ2-6
CDR3nt: TGTGCCAGTAGTAGGGACAGGGGGCTGTCCGGGGCCAACGTCCTGACTTTC
CDR3aa: CASSRDRGLSGANVLTF

v_gene: TRBV7-3
abundance: NA
d_gene: TRBD2
j_gene: TRBJ2-1
CDR3nt: TGTGCCAGCAGCTCCGGCCTAGCGGGAGGTGGGGAGCAGTTCTTC
CDR3aa: CASSSGLAGGGEQFF

v_gene: TRBV19
abundance: NA
d_gene: NA
j_gene: TRBJ2-1
CDR3nt: TGTGCCAGTAGTAAGTGGGGACGGGGGAGCTCCTACAATGAGCAGTTCTTC
CDR3aa: CASSKWGRGSSYNEQFF

v_gene: TRBV5-1
abundance: few
d_gene: NA
j_gene: TRBJ2-7
CDR3nt: TGCGCCAGCAGCTTGGGAGTTAGCTCCTACGAGCAGTACTTC
CDR3aa: CASSLGVSSYEQYF

v_gene: TRBV7-9
abundance: few
d_gene: NA
j_gene: TRBJ1-3
CDR3nt: TGTGCCAGCAGCTTACCACAAGGAAGAGCGGTGAGCTCTGGAAACACCATATATTTT
CDR3aa: CASSLPQGRAVSSGNTIYF

v_gene: TRBV23-1
abundance: NA
d_gene: TRBD2
j_gene: TRBJ2-7
CDR3nt: TGCGCCAGCAGTCAACCACCGCGGGCCCAGGGGCCTAGCGGGTCCACCTACGAGCAGTACTTC
CDR3aa: CASSQPPRAQGPSGSTYEQYF

v_gene: TRBV4-3
abundance: once
d_gene: NA
j_gene: TRBJ2-7
CDR3nt: TGCGCCAGCAGCCAAGCCCTCGGGGGAGGCTTCTACGAGCAGTACTTC
CDR3aa: CASSQALGGGFYEQYF

v_gene: TRBV24-1
abundance: NA
d_gene: NA
j_gene: TRBJ1-5
CDR3nt: TGTGCCACCGGTGGGGGGCGAAGCAATCAGCCCCAGCATTTT
CDR3aa: CATGGGRSNQPQHF

v_gene: TRBV13
abundance: few
d_gene: NA
j_gene: TRBJ2-7
CDR3nt: TGTGCCAGCAGCTCGTCAATCGCTAGGACCTACGAGCAGTACTTC
CDR3aa: CASSSSIARTYEQYF

v_gene: TRBV28
abundance: NA
d_gene: TRBD2
j_gene: TRBJ2-1
CDR3nt: TGTGCCAGCAGCCTAATGCTAGCGGGCCACTTGGGTGAGCAGTTCTTC
CDR3aa: CASSLMLAGHLGEQFF